This TCR beta chain was recorded in a study of regulatory T cells in long-lasting Graves disease. CDR3 size: 13 residues. Per germline, CDR1 DFQATT and CDR2 SNEGSKA (reference sequence). The V gene lost 7 bases and the J gene lost 6 bases, with 16 bases spanning the gap. Indicated time point: newly diagnosed GD, antithyroid drugs for less than 3 months. There was RNA extracted from PBMCs, and the TCR library was made from it. At least ten counts were recorded for this clonotype. For TCR beta, libraries came from iRepertoire HTBI primers and Arm-PCR of CDR3 regions. Each CDR3 protein gets one entry after TCRdb re-called the multiplex PCR reads with MiXCR. This table holds fewer than 650,000 distinct CDR3 sequences, around 15% found once. These same data were also listed under a study on T cells in Graves' hyperthyroidism and ophthalmopathy.

The sequencing used peripheral blood mononuclear cells (PBMCs), collected at new diagnosis, from a patient treated with antithyroid drugs. This chain uses TRBV20-1 with TRBJ2-1; a weak D match, TRBD2 (5 bases). This receptor was obtained from a woman aged 25 to 39 with Graves disease. As DNA, the CDR3 is TGCAGTGTTATTATCGGACTGTTCAATGAGCAGTTCTTC. This codes for CSVIIGLFNEQFF.